Following are 14 T cell receptor beta chains from one sample sequenced in a study of control samples from healthy donors and cancer patients. The method was immunoSEQ multiplex PCR; TCRdb's version includes in-frame clones alone and lacks a portion of them. This table has about 30,000 clones, roughly 85% appearing once. Material for sequencing was PBMCs. The receptors stem from a man aged 55 to 69 with head and neck cancer.

The chain uses TRBV5-1 and TRBJ1-1; D remains unclear. The V end was cut by 6 bases, the J end by 0 bases, with 12 bases between. The CDR3 totals 14 residues. Germline values: CDR1 SGHRS, CDR2 YFSETQ. CDR3 residues: CASNDAVMNTEAFF. CDR3 DNA sequence: TGCGCCAGCAATGACGCAGTCATGAACACTGAAGCTTTCTTT.

This clone was observed a single time. The gene calls are TRBV3-1 (or the pseudogene TRBV3-2) and TRBJ2-5; D not resolved. V lost 4 bases, J lost 0 bases, and 3 bases lay in between. The CDR3 totals 12 residues. Germline V gives CDR1 LGHDT, CDR2 YNNKEL (reference sequence). Written as DNA, the CDR3 is TGTGCCAGCAGCCCCCACCAAGAGACCCAGTACTTC. This translates into CASSPHQETQYF.

CDR3 loop: CASSQEPGSSFCEQYF. For the CDR3, the DNA is TGTGCCAGCAGCCAAGAACCAGGCTCGTCATTCTGCGAGCAGTACTTC. This chain connects TRBV14 to TRBJ2-7; D is uncertain. Trimming shortened V by 0 bases and J by 6 bases, and 18 bases separated the two germline ends. Looked up from germline, CDR1 is SGHDN and CDR2 is FVKESK. The CDR3 runs 16 residues.

This chain uses TRBV6-5 with TRBJ1-1; D is ambiguous. The CDR3 is 12 amino acids. V lost 6 bases and J lost 2, with 7 bases in between. Germline loops: CDR1 MNHEY, CDR2 SVGAGI. DNA for the CDR3: TGTGCCAGCAGGGCGAGCAACACTGAAGCTTTCTTT. The encoded protein is CASRASNTEAFF.

The V call is TRBV6-5, the J call TRBJ2-7; D is unresolved. Germline V CDR1 and CDR2: MNHEY, SVGAGI. The ends were cut back, 2 bases at V and 3 bases at J, with 2 bases in the middle. The length of the CDR3 is 11 residues. The CDR3 nucleotides are TGTGCCAGCAGTTACAACTACGAGCAGTACTTC. Its translation is CASSYNYEQYF.

J is TRBJ1-2 and V is TRBV27; D unresolved. The CDR3 runs to 15 residues. V lost 3 bases and J lost 0, with 11 bases in between. Germline CDR1 is MNHEY and CDR2 is SMNVEV (reference sequence). In DNA form, the CDR3 reads TGTGCCAGCAGTTTTTTACAACAAGCTAACTATGGCTACACCTTC. Amino acid sequence: CASSFLQQANYGYTF.

J is TRBJ2-7 and V is TRBV19; no definite D call. V shed 5 bases and J shed 3 bases, with 11 bases lying between them. Germline V gene lookup returns CDR1 LNHDA and CDR2 SQIVND (reference sequence). The CDR3 runs to 13 residues. The CDR3 here is CASSYGRSYEQYF. The CDR3 nucleotides read TGTGCCAGTAGTTACGGTCGGAGCTACGAGCAGTACTTC.

The chain uses TRBV19 and TRBJ1-5; D is ambiguous. The CDR3 consists of 14 residues. CDR1 LNHDA and CDR2 SQIVND come from the germline V gene (reference sequence). The V end was cut by 5 bases, the J end by 7 bases, with 15 bases between. CDR3 protein: CASSLLGGGQPQHF. The CDR3 nucleotides read TGTGCCAGTAGTCTTCTCGGCGGCGGGCAGCCCCAGCATTTT. The full variable domain, in which reference TRBV19 and TRBJ1-5 provide the parts outside the CDR3, is DGGITQSPKYLFRKEGQNVTLSCEQNLNHDAMYWYRQDPGQGLRLIYYSQIVNDFQKGDIAEGYSVSREKKESFPLTVTSAQKNPTAFYLCASSLLGGGQPQHFGDGTRLSIL.

The chain has TRBV7-2 and TRBJ1-1; 7 positions match TRBD1. The CDR3 has 19 amino acids. Losses at the gene ends were 2 bases for V and 4 bases for J; bases not matched to a gene: 19. Germline CDR1 reads SGHTA; CDR2 reads FQGNSA. This chain's CDR3 is CASSLWGKIPGGGSTEAFF. CDR3 coding DNA: TGTGCCAGCAGCTTATGGGGAAAAATCCCAGGGGGTGGGAGCACTGAAGCTTTCTTT.

This chain connects TRBV18 to TRBJ2-7; D gene uncertain. This CDR3 has 13 residues. The V end was cut by 4 bases, the J end by 2 bases, with 9 bases between. CDR1 and CDR2 (germline): KGHSH, LQKENI. The CDR3 sequence: CASSQSATYEQYF. The CDR3 region has the DNA TGTGCCAGCTCACAGTCGGCTACCTACGAGCAGTACTTC.

The table lists this clone with a few counts. This rearrangement joins TRBV6-8 to TRBJ2-7; D unresolved. The CDR3 runs 12 residues. V was shortened by 6 bases and J by 2 bases, with 8 bases between the two germline ends. Germline V gives CDR1 MNHGY, CDR2 SAAAGT. As DNA, the CDR3 is TGTGCCAGCAGGGTTGGGACCTACGAGCAGTACTTC. It yields the protein CASRVGTYEQYF.

This chain joins TRBV9 and TRBJ2-1; 7 bases map to TRBD2. This CDR3 contains 13 residues. In germline, CDR1 is SGDLS, CDR2 YYNGEE. V shed 3 bases and J 9 bases; nucleotides not matched to a gene: 6. CDR3 nucleotide sequence: TGTGCCAGCAGCGCCGGACTAGTAGGTGAGCAGTTCTTC. Its translation is CASSAGLVGEQFF.

The chain combines TRBV19 with TRBJ2-1; TRBD2 might be the D (5 bases). The CDR3 is made up of 12 amino acids. Trimming removed 6 bases at V and 7 bases at J, with 10 bases between. CDR1 LNHDA and CDR2 SQIVND come from the germline V gene (reference sequence). The CDR3, as DNA: TGTGCCAGTAGCAAAGGAGGAAATGAGCAGTTCTTC. It yields the protein CASSKGGNEQFF.

This clone was seen once. The genes are TRBV29-1 and TRBJ1-3; no definite D call. Germline assignment: CDR1 SQVTM and CDR2 ANQGSEA. The V gene lost 0 bases and the J gene lost 6 bases, with 12 bases spanning the gap. This CDR3 region has 14 residues. The CDR3 sequence is CSVEDGGRSNTIYF. The CDR3 DNA reads TGCAGCGTTGAAGACGGCGGCCGCTCAAACACCATATATTTT.